This T cell receptor (beta chain) comes out of a study of T-cell memory formation after mild COVID-19. As for the study in general: Largely donor-specific sequence clusters came from a couple of donors. Points from the study as a whole: Mainly CM and EM harbored the contracting CD4+ clones; mainly EMRA harbored the CD8+ ones. Later expanders leaned toward CD4+, whereas clones contracting from day 15 to 85 were balanced CD4/CD8. Researchers found some responding clones in pre-infection memory, a sign that cross-reactive memory joined.

MiXCR was run by TCRdb on the 5' RACE reads, yielding one entry per CDR3 protein. The sample holds roughly 110,000 distinct CDR3 sequences, over 20% seen once. Per the germline V gene, CDR1 is MGHRA and CDR2 is YSYEKL. The V end lost 0 bases, the J end lost 14 bases, and 11 bases lay between the germline ends. CDR3 length: 13 amino acids. About this clonotype itself: Its antigen is not known.

This receptor was identified in a man aged 18 to 30 who had mild COVID-19 (a few samples of this study predate the infection). Cell type and time point are not known. The V and J genes are TRBV4-1 and TRBJ1-6, with D perhaps matching TRBD1 (5 bases). The source material was PBMCs or a T cell subset sorted from them (not recorded which). The CDR3 DNA reads TGCGCCAGCAGCCAAGAGGGAACAGGCGCCCTCCACTTT. It translates to CASSQEGTGALHF.